The subject of this entry is one T cell receptor beta chain. This clonotype was picked up a small number of times. Its antigen is still unknown. There are no base qualities to consult, and no much larger clone falls within one base. To demonstrate the VDJtools post-analysis software, TCR beta repertoires were profiled from the peripheral blood of 13 young patients with multiple sclerosis. The multiple sclerosis patients were children and adolescents ranging in age from roughly 6 to 15 years. V lost 5 bases and J lost 3 bases, and the count of bases not matched to a germline gene is 10. CDR3 length: 16 amino acids, cysteine to phenylalanine. Of all the DNA, just the CDR3 is kept, 48 bases in frame from base 1. Per the germline V gene, KGHSH is the CDR1 and LQKENI is the CDR2. The data derive from a study of post-analysis software for immune sequencing data (dated by TCRdb to between 2014 and 2016). Background on the whole study: The recorded disease courses included relapsing-remitting, secondary progressive and progressive-relapsing multiple sclerosis, and some patients had no subtype annotation. A subset of samples was prepared in parallel using single-end sample barcoding, then pooled and co-amplified after Illumina adapter ligation. Patient repertoires were compared against 10 to 12 previously published healthy control repertoires from donors aged roughly 6 to 26 years.

The method was PCR. Data came from an Illumina HiSeq 2500. Unique molecular identifiers were incorporated into TCR beta cDNA libraries to reduce PCR and sequencing biases. Per 1 to 10 million input T cells, around 500,000 cDNA molecules were obtained, such that each molecule approximated one T cell. The patient libraries were prepared and sequenced with the same protocol used for the earlier healthy control dataset. Samples belonging to the same batch were prepared together, multiplexed and sequenced on a shared HiSeq lane. The study's own analysis went as follows. MIGEC handled the raw barcoded reads, throwing out single-read molecular identifier groups before consensus assembly and CDR3 extraction. VDJtools was used for post-analysis of the clonotype tables, with diversity normalized by down-sampling every dataset to the smallest sample size. Repertoire overlap clustering matched CDR3 amino acid but not nucleotide sequences to correct batch-related cross-sample contamination. TCRdb cleaned the public reads at Q25 with fastp, built clones with MiXCR and kept in-frame beta chains. Merged by CDR3 protein, the rows form single entries marked with the most common genes and DNA. The V and J calls follow TCRdb's processing rather than the paper's. This sample comprises hundreds of thousands of distinct CDR3 sequences, roughly 46% of them detected only once. The ten largest clones represent 9.5% to 13% of the sample.

What the work shows at the level of the full study, not this receptor alone: The multiple sclerosis patient group was slightly younger than the control group. When samples were clustered directly using the F measure, samples prepared in the same batch co-clustered strongly, which prompted a batch-effect correction. Multiple sclerosis patients had significantly lower normalized Chao1 diversity than controls, a result that suggests substantial peripheral T-cell clonal expansion. Four to six TRBV segments, including TRBV5-6, TRBV5-1 and TRBV20-1, were significantly more frequent in patients than controls.

The chain uses TRBV18 and TRBJ2-1; a stretch of 7 junction bases matches TRBD1. The sequencing sample was made of blood. The sequence came from a girl aged 10 to 17 with multiple sclerosis. CDR3 sequence: CASSDRNPGGYNEQFF. The nucleotide sequence is TGTGCCAGCTCAGACCGTAATCCAGGGGGCTACAATGAGCAGTTCTTC.